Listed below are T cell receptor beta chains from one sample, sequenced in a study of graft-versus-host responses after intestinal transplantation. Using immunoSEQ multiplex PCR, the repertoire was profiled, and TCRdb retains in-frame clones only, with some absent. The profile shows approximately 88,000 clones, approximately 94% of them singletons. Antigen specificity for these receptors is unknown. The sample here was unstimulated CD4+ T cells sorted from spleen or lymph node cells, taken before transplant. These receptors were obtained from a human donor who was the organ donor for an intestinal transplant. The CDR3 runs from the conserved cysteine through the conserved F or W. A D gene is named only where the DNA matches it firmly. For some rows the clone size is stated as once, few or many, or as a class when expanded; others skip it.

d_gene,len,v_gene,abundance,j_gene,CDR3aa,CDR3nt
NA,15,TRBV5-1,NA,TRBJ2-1,CASSFGPSSSDEQFF,TGCGCCAGCAGCTTTGGGCCCTCTTCTAGCGATGAGCAGTTCTTC
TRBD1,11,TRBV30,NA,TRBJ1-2,CALQGVYGYTF,TGTGCTTTGCAGGGGGTCTATGGCTACACCTTC
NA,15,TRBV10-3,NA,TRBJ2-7,CAISDDWVSSYEQYF,TGTGCCATCAGTGACGACTGGGTGAGCTCCTACGAGCAGTACTTC
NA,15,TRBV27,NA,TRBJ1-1,CASTPSDPGTRLAFF,TGTGCCAGCACCCCTTCTGATCCCGGGACACGCCTAGCTTTCTTT
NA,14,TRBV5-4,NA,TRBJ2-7,CASSLEGNSYEQYF,TGTGCCAGCAGCTTGGAGGGGAACTCCTACGAGCAGTACTTC
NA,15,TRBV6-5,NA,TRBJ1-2,CASSYPTNENYGYTF,TGTGCCAGCAGTTACCCAACGAATGAGAACTATGGCTACACCTTC
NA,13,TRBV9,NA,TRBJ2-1,CASSVGGVGEQFF,TGTGCCAGCAGCGTAGGTGGGGTAGGTGAGCAGTTCTTC
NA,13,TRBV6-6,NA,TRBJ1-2,CASSYRKGYGYTF,TGTGCCAGCAGTTACAGGAAGGGGTATGGCTACACCTTC
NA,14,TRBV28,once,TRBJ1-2,CASSFGQHNYGYTF,TGTGCCAGCAGTTTTGGACAGCACAACTATGGCTACACCTTC
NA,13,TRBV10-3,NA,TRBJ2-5,CAISDEEKETQYF,TGTGCCATCAGTGATGAGGAGAAAGAGACCCAGTACTTC
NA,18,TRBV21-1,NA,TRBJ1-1,CASSLMGDEQGIDTEAFF,TGTGCCAGCAGCTTAATGGGAGACGAACAGGGGATAGACACTGAAGCTTTCTTT
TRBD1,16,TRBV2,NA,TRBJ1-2,CASSDVWQGAGYGYTF,TGTGCCAGCAGTGACGTTTGGCAGGGGGCTGGGTATGGCTACACCTTC
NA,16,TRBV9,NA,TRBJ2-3,CASSTGDSLFTDTQYF,TGTGCCAGCAGCACGGGGGACAGCCTGTTCACAGATACGCAGTATTTT
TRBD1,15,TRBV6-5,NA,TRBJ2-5,CASSYRRTGQETQYF,TGTGCCAGCAGTTATCGTCGGACAGGCCAAGAGACCCAGTACTTC
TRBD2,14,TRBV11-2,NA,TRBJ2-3,CASGRSGGLDTQYF,TGTGCCAGCGGTCGCAGCGGGGGACTTGATACGCAGTATTTT
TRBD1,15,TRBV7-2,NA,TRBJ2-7,CASSFRQGRSYEQYF,TGTGCCAGCAGCTTCCGACAGGGTCGTTCCTACGAGCAGTACTTC
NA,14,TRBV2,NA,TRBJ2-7,CASNSRDGTYEQYF,TGTGCCAGCAACAGCCGGGACGGGACCTACGAGCAGTACTTC
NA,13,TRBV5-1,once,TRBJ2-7,CASSLGSTYEQYF,TGCGCCAGCAGCTTGGGCAGTACCTACGAGCAGTACTTC
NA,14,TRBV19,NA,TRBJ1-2,CASSIPRLNYGYTF,TGTGCCAGTAGTATACCCCGTCTTAACTATGGCTACACCTTC
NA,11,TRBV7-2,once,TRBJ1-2,CASSLSYGYTF,TGTGCCAGCAGCCTAAGCTATGGCTACACCTTC
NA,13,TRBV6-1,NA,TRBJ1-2,CASWGNGLYGYTF,TGTGCCAGCTGGGGAAATGGTCTCTATGGCTACACCTTC
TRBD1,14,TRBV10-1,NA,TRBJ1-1,CASSERQGNTEAFF,TGCGCCAGCAGTGAGAGACAGGGAAACACTGAAGCTTTCTTT
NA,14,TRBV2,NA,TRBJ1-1,CASSGDGKNTEAFF,TGTGCCAGCAGTGGGGACGGCAAGAACACTGAAGCTTTCTTT
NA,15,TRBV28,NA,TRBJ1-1,CASSSPGLGNTEAFF,TGTGCCAGCAGTTCCCCTGGGCTGGGGAACACTGAAGCTTTCTTT
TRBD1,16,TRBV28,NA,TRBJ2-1,CASGKSGTGSYNEQFF,TGTGCCAGCGGGAAATCCGGGACAGGGTCCTACAATGAGCAGTTCTTC
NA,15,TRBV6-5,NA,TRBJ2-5,CASSYLSRGSETQYF,TGTGCCAGCAGTTACCTTAGCAGGGGATCAGAGACCCAGTACTTC
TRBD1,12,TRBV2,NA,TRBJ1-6,CASGGQGSALHF,TGTGCCAGCGGGGGACAGGGTTCGGCCCTCCACTTT
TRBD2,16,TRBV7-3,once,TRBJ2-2,CASSLRGGVNTGELFF,TGTGCCAGCAGCTTAAGGGGAGGGGTCAACACCGGGGAGCTGTTTTTT
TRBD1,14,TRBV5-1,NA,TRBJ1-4,CASSLGDSNEKLFF,TGCGCCAGCAGCTTGGGGGACAGTAATGAAAAACTGTTTTTT
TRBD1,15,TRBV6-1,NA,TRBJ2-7,CASSEWGQGNYEQYF,TGTGCCAGCAGTGAATGGGGACAGGGTAACTACGAGCAGTACTTC
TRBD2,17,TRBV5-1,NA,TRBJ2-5,CASSLVASGARQETQYF,TGCGCCAGCAGCTTGGTAGCTAGCGGGGCCAGACAAGAGACCCAGTACTTC
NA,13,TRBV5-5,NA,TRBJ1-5,CASSSRGFEPQHF,TGTGCCAGCAGCTCGCGGGGGTTTGAGCCCCAGCATTTT
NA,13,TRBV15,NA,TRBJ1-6,CATSRVWESPLHF,TGTGCCACCAGCAGAGTTTGGGAATCACCCCTCCACTTT
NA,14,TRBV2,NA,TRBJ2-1,CASIGIEGYNEQFF,TGTGCCAGCATAGGCATTGAGGGATACAATGAGCAGTTCTTC
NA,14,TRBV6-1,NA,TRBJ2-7,CASSISGVLYEQYF,TGTGCCAGCAGTATCTCGGGGGTCCTATACGAGCAGTACTTC
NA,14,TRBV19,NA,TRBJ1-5,CASSMREGNQPQHF,TGTGCCAGTAGCATGCGGGAGGGCAATCAGCCCCAGCATTTT
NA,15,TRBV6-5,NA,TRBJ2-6,CASRTQDSGANVLTF,TGTGCCAGCAGGACACAGGACTCTGGGGCCAACGTCCTGACTTTC
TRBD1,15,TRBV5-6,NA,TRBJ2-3,CASGRDRGLTDTQYF,TGTGCCAGCGGTCGAGACAGGGGGCTCACAGATACGCAGTATTTT
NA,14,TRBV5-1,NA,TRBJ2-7,CASSLAGRIYEQYF,TGCGCCAGCAGCTTGGCGGGACGGATCTACGAGCAGTACTTC
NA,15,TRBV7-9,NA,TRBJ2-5,CASSFLSLQGETQYF,TGTGCCAGCAGCTTCTTAAGTCTCCAGGGAGAGACCCAGTACTTC
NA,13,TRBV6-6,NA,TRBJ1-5,CASSLDPNQPQHF,TGTGCCAGCAGCTTGGACCCTAATCAGCCCCAGCATTTT
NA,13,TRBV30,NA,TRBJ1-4,CAWRTVANEKLFF,TGTGCCTGGAGGACAGTCGCTAATGAAAAACTGTTTTTT
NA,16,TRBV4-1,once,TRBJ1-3,CASSQSRGYSGNTIYF,TGCGCCAGCAGCCAATCACGGGGATACTCTGGAAACACCATATATTTT
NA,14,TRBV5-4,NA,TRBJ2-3,CASSLDGGGDTQYF,TGTGCCAGCAGCTTGGATGGGGGTGGGGATACGCAGTATTTT
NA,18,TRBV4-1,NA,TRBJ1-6,CASSQRLGEVTYNSPLHF,TGCGCCAGCAGCCAAAGGTTGGGGGAGGTCACCTATAATTCACCCCTCCACTTT
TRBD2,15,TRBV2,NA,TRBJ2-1,CASSDLAGGYNEQFF,TGTGCCAGCAGTGACCTAGCGGGGGGGTACAATGAGCAGTTCTTC
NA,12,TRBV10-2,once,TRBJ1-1,CASSAGRSEAFF,TGCGCCAGCAGTGCGGGGCGCTCTGAAGCTTTCTTT
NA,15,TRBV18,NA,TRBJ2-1,CASSPRGNRINEQFF,TGTGCCAGCTCACCAAGGGGGAATAGGATCAATGAGCAGTTCTTC